This paragraph reports one T cell receptor beta chain. Its antigen specificity is not known. No base qualities exist here, and no much larger clone lies one base off it. The data are from a study of blood T cell repertoires in COVID-19 (dated by TCRdb to the early 2020s). Broadly, across the study: Collaborator samples came from the United States, Italy and Spain and covered acute and convalescent phases of COVID-19. The prospective study material was composed of cDNA or gDNA derived from T cells, B-cell-depleted T cells, or PBMCs. Subjects who had been exposed to COVID-19, were actively infected with it, or had recovered from it provided the deeply sampled blood TCRbeta repertoires that made up the dataset. The repertoires were released in a freely available public database meant as a resource for research on the immune response to SARS-CoV-2. The samples were drawn from two sources: the first 160 participants of the ongoing ImmuneRACE study, and 1,000 to 1,500 subjects contributed by 6 global collaborators. Nearly every sample came with metadata listing a de-identified subject ID, COVID-19 status, age in years and sex. Where available, HLA class I and class II types were taken from metadata supplied by the sample provider and were not determined by assay-based typing.

The immunoSEQ Assay, a bias-controlled multiplex PCR, was used to amplify TCRbeta CDR3 regions from genomic DNA. As for the original processing: Within the assay, amplification of reference gene primers was used to estimate how many nucleated cells each sample contained. Sequence reads were collapsed and filtered to measure the absolute abundance of every unique TCRbeta CDR3 rearrangement. For each sample, productive Simpson clonality was calculated as the square root of Simpson's diversity index over productive rearrangements. The clones in this table, taken by TCRdb from immuneACCESS, are in-frame only. Not every clone is retained; where verified, under half of the shortfall comes from an unresolved V gene, and the cause of the rest is unknown. V and J calls and clone size are those listed in that table; D and trimming were worked out from the DNA. This sample lists roughly 280,000 clones; about nine tenths were detected once. Approximately 4% of the sample belongs to the ten largest clones.

CDR1 and CDR2 were assigned from the germline V gene as SNHLY and FYNNEI. Measured from the cysteine to the phenylalanine, the CDR3 is 19 residues long. Only the CDR3 region is kept as DNA, spanning 57 bases read in frame from base 1. From V the trimming removes 7 bases and from J it removes 0 bases, while the gene matches leave 11 bases of the junction unaccounted for. Results and caveats for the whole study, not just this receptor: How much clinical and demographic metadata was included differed by source and by participant, and the metadata was provided uncurated.

Participants in the prospective study were aged about 18 to 95 years, lived in 24 United States geographic areas, and enrolled through a virtual design. In the prospective study, participants were assigned to cohorts based on the clinical history participants reported in a screening survey and a study questionnaire. Each participant in the prospective study had whole blood, serum and a nasopharyngeal or oropharyngeal swab collected by mobile phlebotomists. Additional blood draws and questionnaires over a roughly two-month period could optionally be provided by prospective study participants. Blood samples from the prospective study were shipped frozen or at room temperature prior to DNA extraction.

The sequence links TRBV2 to TRBJ2-1, with 14 junctional bases fitting TRBD2. This receptor was obtained from a woman in her 30s with acute COVID-19. Material for sequencing was PBMCs or T cells enriched from blood (not recorded which). The nucleotides are TGTGCCAGCAAGACCGGGACTAGCGGGAGAGGCGACTCCTACAATGAGCAGTTCTTC. Its translation reads: CASKTGTSGRGDSYNEQFF.